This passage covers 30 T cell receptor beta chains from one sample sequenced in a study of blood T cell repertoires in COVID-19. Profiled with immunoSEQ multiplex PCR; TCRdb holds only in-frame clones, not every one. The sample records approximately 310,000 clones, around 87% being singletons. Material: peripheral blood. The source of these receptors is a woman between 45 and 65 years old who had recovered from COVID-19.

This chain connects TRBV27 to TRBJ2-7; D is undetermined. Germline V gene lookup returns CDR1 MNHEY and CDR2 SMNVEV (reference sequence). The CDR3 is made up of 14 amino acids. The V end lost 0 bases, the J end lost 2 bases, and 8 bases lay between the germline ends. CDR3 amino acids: CASSLSPNTYEQYF. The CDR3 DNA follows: TGTGCCAGCAGTTTATCTCCCAACACCTACGAGCAGTACTTC.

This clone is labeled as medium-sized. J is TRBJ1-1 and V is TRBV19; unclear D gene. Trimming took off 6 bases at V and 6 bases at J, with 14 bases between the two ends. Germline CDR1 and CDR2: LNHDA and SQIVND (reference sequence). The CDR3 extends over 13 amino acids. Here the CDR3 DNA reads TGTGCCAGTAGGCCCCATCCGGTATCTGAAGCTTTCTTT. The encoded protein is CASRPHPVSEAFF.

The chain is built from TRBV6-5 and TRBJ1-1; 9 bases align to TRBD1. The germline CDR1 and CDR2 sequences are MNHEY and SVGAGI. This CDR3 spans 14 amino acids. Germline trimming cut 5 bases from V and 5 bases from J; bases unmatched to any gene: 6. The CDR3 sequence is CASSRGQGITEAFF. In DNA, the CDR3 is TGTGCCAGCAGTCGGGGACAGGGTATAACTGAAGCTTTCTTT.

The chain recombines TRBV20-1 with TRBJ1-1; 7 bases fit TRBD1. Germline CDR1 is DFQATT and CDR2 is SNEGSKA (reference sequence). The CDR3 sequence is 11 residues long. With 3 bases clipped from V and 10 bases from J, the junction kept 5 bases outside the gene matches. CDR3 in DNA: TGCAGTGCTAGCCCCCAGGGGGGAGCTTTCTTT. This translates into CSASPQGGAFF.

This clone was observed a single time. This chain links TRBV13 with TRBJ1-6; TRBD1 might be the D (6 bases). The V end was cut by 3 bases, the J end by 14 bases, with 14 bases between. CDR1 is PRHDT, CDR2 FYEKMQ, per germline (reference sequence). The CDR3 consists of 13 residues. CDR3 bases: TGTGCCAGCAGCTTGGACGCGGGGGGCGCCCTCCACTTT. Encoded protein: CASSLDAGGALHF.

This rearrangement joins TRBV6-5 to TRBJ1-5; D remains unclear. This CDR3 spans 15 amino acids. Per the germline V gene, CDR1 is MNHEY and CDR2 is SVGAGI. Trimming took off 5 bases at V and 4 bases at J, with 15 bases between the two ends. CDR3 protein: CASSPHEGLNQPQHF. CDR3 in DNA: TGTGCCAGCAGTCCCCATGAGGGTTTGAATCAGCCCCAGCATTTT.

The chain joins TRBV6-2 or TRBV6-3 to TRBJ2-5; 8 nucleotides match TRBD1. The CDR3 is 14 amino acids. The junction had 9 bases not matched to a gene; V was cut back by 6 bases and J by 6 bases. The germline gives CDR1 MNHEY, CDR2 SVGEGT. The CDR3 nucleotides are TGTGCCAGCAGCATCGACAGGGGCGTCAAGACCCAGTACTTC. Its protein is CASSIDRGVKTQYF.

In DNA form, the CDR3 reads TGCAGCGTTGTTACGGGAGGGTCCGGGGAGCTGTTTTTT. It is translated as CSVVTGGSGELFF. This chain connects TRBV29-1 to TRBJ2-2; 8 nucleotides line up with TRBD2. CDR1 is SQVTM and CDR2 is ANQGSEA in the germline V gene. The CDR3 totals 13 residues. Unmatched junction bases numbered 4, after V lost 4 bases and J lost 6 bases.

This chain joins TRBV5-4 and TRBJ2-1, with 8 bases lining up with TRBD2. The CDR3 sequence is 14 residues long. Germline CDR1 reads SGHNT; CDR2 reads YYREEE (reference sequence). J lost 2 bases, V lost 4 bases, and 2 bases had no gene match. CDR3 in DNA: TGTGCCAGCAGCCTGGGACTAGCCTACAATGAGCAGTTCTTC. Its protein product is CASSLGLAYNEQFF.

CDR3 sequence (DNA): TGTGCCAGCAGCCAAGAGGGAGTAGCCAAAAACATTCAGTACTTC. Translation gives CASSQEGVAKNIQYF. The chain links TRBV3-1 (or the pseudogene TRBV3-2) to TRBJ2-4, with a possible D match to TRBD2 (5 bases). V was shortened by 0 bases and J by 0 bases, with 6 bases between the two germline ends. The germline gives CDR1 LGHDT, CDR2 YNNKEL (reference sequence). The CDR3 loop spans 15 amino acids.

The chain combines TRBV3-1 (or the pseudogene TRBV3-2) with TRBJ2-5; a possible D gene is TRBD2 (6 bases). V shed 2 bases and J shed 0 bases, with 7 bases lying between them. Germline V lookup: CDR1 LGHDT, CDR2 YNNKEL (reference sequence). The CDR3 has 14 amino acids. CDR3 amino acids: CASSQQRDQETQYF. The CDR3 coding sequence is TGTGCCAGCAGCCAACAGCGGGACCAAGAGACCCAGTACTTC.

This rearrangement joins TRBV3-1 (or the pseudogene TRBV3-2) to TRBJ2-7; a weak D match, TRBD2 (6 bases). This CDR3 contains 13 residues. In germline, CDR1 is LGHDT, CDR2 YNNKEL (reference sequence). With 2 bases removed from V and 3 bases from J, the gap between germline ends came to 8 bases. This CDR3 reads CASSQRGGYEQYF. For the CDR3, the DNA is TGTGCCAGCAGCCAACGGGGAGGCTACGAGCAGTACTTC.

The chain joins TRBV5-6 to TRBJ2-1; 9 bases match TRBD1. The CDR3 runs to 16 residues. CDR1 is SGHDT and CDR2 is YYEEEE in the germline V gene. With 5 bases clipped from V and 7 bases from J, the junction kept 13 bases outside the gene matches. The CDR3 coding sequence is TGTGCCAGCAGGCTAACCGGGACAGGGCTACTGAATGAGCAGTTCTTC. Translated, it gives CASRLTGTGLLNEQFF.

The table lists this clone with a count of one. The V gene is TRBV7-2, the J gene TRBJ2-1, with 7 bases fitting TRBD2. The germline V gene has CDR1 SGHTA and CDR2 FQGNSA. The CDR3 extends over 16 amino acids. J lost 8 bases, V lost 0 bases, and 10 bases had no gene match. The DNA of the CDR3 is TGTGCCAGCAGCTTAGCTGGGAGGGTGTGGAACGATGAGCAGTTCTTC. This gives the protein CASSLAGRVWNDEQFF.

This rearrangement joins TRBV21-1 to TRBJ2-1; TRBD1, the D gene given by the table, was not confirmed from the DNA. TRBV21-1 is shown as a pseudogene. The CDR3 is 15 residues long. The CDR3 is CASSKEWDSIHEQFF. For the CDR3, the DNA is TGTGCCAGCAGCAAAGAATGGGACAGTATCCATGAGCAGTTCTTC.

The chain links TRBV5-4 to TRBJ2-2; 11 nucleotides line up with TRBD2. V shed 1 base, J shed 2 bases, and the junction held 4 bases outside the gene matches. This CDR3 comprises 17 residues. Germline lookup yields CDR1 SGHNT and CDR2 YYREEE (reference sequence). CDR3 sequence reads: CASSLFGLAGNTGELFF. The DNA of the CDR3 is TGTGCCAGCAGCTTGTTTGGACTAGCGGGTAACACCGGGGAGCTGTTTTTT.

CDR3 protein: CASSQDSGSGNTIYF. Here the CDR3 DNA reads TGTGCCAGCAGCCAAGATTCGGGTTCTGGAAACACCATATATTTT. This chain links TRBV4-2 with TRBJ1-3; D uncertain. The CDR3 runs 15 residues. Germline CDR1 is LGHNA and CDR2 is YNFKEQ. The ends were cut back, 0 bases at V and 1 base at J, with 7 bases in the middle.

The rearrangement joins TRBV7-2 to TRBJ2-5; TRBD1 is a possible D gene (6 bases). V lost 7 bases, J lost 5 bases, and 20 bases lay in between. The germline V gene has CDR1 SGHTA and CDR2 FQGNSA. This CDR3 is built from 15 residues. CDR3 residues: CASTYYRVNYETQYF. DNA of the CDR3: TGTGCCAGCACCTATTACAGGGTGAATTACGAGACCCAGTACTTC.

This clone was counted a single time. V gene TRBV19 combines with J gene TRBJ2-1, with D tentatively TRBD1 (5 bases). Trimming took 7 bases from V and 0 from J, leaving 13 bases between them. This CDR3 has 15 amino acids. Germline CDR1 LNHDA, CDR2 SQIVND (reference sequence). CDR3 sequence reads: CASTLGRSSYNEQFF. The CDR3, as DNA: TGTGCCAGTACCCTGGGGCGGAGCTCCTACAATGAGCAGTTCTTC.

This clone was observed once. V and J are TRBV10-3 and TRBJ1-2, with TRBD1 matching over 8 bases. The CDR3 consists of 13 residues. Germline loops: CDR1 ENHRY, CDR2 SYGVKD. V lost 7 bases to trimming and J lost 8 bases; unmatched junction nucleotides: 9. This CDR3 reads CAITEGGTGGYTF. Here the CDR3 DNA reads TGTGCCATCACCGAGGGCGGGACAGGAGGCTACACCTTC.

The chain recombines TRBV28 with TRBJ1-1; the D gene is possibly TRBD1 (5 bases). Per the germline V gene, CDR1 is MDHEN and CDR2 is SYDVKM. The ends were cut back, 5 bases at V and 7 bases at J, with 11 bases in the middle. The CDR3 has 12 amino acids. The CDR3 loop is CASSHGGFEAFF. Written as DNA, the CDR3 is TGTGCCAGCAGTCACGGGGGGTTTGAAGCTTTCTTT.

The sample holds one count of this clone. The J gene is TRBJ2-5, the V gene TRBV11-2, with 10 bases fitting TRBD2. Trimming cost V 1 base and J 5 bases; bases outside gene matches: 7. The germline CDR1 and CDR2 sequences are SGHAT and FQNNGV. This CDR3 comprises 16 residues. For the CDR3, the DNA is TGTGCCAGCAGCTTAGCCATAGCGGGGGGTGGGGAGACCCAGTACTTC. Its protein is CASSLAIAGGGETQYF.

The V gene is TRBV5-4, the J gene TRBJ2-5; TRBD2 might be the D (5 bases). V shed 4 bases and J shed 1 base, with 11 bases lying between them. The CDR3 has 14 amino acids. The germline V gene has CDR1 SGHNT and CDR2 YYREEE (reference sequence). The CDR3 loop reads CASSLEGFQETQYF. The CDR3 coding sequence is TGTGCCAGCAGCCTTGAGGGTTTCCAAGAGACCCAGTACTTC.

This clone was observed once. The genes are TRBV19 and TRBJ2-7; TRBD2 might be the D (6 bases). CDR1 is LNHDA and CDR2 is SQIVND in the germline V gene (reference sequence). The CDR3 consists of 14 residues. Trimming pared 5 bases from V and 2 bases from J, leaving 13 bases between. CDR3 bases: TGTGCCAGTAGTTCGTCCAGGAGGGCCTACGAGCAGTACTTC. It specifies CASSSSRRAYEQYF.

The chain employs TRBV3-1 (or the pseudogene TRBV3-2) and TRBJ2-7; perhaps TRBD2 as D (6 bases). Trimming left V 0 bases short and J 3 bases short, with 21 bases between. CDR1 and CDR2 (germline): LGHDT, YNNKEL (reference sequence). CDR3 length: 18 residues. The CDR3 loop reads CASSQDGRVAASLYEQYF. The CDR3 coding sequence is TGTGCCAGCAGCCAAGATGGTCGGGTAGCGGCATCGCTCTACGAGCAGTACTTC.

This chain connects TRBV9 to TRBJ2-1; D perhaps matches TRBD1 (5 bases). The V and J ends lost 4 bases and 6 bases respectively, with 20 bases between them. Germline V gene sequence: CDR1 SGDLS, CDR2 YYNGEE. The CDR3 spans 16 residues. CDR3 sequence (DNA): TGTGCCAGCAGCTCCACCTCCGAAGGGGCTCGCAATGAGCAGTTCTTC. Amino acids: CASSSTSEGARNEQFF.

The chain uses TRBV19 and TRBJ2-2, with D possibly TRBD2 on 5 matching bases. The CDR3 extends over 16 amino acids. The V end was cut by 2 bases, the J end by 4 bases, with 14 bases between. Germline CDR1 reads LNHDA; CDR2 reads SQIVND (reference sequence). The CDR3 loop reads CASSIRAGLGTGELFF. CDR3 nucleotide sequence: TGTGCCAGTAGTATAAGGGCGGGCCTAGGCACCGGGGAGCTGTTTTTT.

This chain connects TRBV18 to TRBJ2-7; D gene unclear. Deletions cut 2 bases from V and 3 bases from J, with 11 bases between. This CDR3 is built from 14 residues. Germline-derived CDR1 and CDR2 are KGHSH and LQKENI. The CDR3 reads CASSPSSGIYEQYF. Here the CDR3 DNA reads TGTGCCAGCTCACCATCCTCAGGAATCTACGAGCAGTACTTC. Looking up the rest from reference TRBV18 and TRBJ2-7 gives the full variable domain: NAGVMQNPRHLVRRRGQEARLRCSPMKGHSHVYWYRQLPEEGLKFMVYLQKENIIDESGMPKERFSAEFPKEGPSILRIQQVVRGDSAAYFCASSPSSGIYEQYFGPGTRLTVT.

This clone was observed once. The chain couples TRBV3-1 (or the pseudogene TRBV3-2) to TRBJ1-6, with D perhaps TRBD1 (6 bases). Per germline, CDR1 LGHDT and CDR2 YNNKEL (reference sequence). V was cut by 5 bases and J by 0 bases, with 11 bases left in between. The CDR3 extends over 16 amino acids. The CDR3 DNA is TGTGCCAGCAGCGCTACAGGGACCTCCTATAATTCACCCCTCCACTTT. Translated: CASSATGTSYNSPLHF.

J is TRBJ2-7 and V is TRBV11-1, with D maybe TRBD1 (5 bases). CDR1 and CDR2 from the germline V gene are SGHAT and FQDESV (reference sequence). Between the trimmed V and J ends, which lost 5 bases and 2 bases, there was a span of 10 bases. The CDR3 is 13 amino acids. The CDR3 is CASSPTGTYEQYF. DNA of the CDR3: TGTGCCAGCAGCCCCACAGGAACCTACGAGCAGTACTTC.